This T cell receptor (beta chain) originates from a study of blood T cells in healthy people across ages. Overall study context: With template switching, about one barcoded beta molecule was captured per two T cells.

Next came a second PCR, run for roughly 6 to 11 cycles, which used a sample-barcoded 5' primer along with a J-beta primer mix. A template-switch adaptor containing 12 random nucleotides labeled each cDNA molecule. One entry per CDR3 protein results from TCRdb running MiXCR on the 5' RACE reads. The repertoire holds 550,000 to 600,000 distinct CDR3 sequences, 25% to 30% seen once, with around a sixth in the top ten. In its sample, this clonotype was seen a few times. Its antigen remains unknown. The V segment lost 5 bases and the J segment 4 bases; nucleotides outside the gene matches: 2. CDR1 and CDR2 from the germline V gene are ENHRY and SYGVKD. This CDR3 contains 13 residues. Whole-study findings and limits: Per million T cells, the diversity of TCR beta decreased roughly linearly as age advanced. Donor CMV status was unknown, possibly confounding expanded clonotype changes.

The receptor comes from a woman aged 70-85 years in good health. Specimen: blood. The gene calls are TRBV10-3 and TRBJ2-5, with 9 bases fitting TRBD2. The CDR3 bases are TGTGCCATCAGTTTAGCGGGGGCAGAGACCCAGTACTTC. Translating gives CAISLAGAETQYF.